This T cell receptor (beta chain) was identified during a study of blood T cell repertoires in COVID-19. The overall study: Acute-phase and convalescent COVID-19 samples originated in the United States, Italy and Spain. Sources were T cells, B-cell-depleted T cells, or PBMCs; the material itself was cDNA or gDNA.

This clone is a singleton in its sample. The CDR3 consists of 14 residues. CDR1 and CDR2 (germline): MNHEY, SVGAGI. The V and J ends lost 6 bases and 6 bases, in that order; junction bases with no gene match: 10. Per the study methods: Reference gene primers were amplified, and this amplification served to estimate nucleated cell counts. The repertoire was sequenced with immunoSEQ multiplex PCR; TCRdb's copy has only in-frame clones and lacks some. That table supplies the V and J calls and clone size; D and trimming were determined from the DNA. The sample holds 120,000 or so clones, approximately 87% seen once.

The TCR originated in a man aged 60 to 69 with acute or convalescent COVID-19. The rearrangement links TRBV6-5 to TRBJ2-7, with 8 bases aligning to TRBD1. The sequenced material came from peripheral blood. Written as DNA, the CDR3 is TGTGCCAGCAGCCTGACAGGGGACGAAGGCGAGCAGTACTTC. It encodes CASSLTGDEGEQYF.